This T cell receptor beta chain is from a study of PD-1 blockade in classical Hodgkin lymphoma (dated by TCRdb to the early 2020s). Turning to the overall study: Nivolumab dosing was 3 mg/kg intravenously every 2 weeks, continuing until either disease progression or unacceptable toxicity. A peripheral blood immune signature of response to PD-1 blockade in classical Hodgkin lymphoma was defined using TCR beta sequencing and CyTOF.

The time point label corresponds to: cycle 4 day 1 (C4D1), after five to seven weeks of nivolumab. All trial patients had relapsed after autologous stem cell transplantation, with cohorts A, B and C differing in prior brentuximab vedotin exposure. A total of under 70 patients with relapsed/refractory classical Hodgkin lymphoma made up the trial cohort, and each patient's best overall response was complete response, partial response or progressive disease. Single-agent nivolumab was administered to trial patients in the multi-cohort phase II CheckMate 205 trial. An independent review committee assessed best overall response using the 2007 International Working Group response criteria. PBMCs from the trial were collected at three points: immediately before nivolumab initiation (C1D1), and during therapy at cycle 2 day 1 and cycle 4 day 1. Peripheral blood was collected in 8 mL Vacutainer Cell Preparation Tubes, from which PBMCs were isolated by centrifugation and then cryopreserved.

The Qiagen DNeasy kit was used to extract genomic DNA from unsorted PBMCs and from the negatively selected CD4+ and CD8+ fractions. Using primers that anneal to V and J segments, immunoSEQ multiplex PCR amplified the TCR beta CDR3 regions. A synthetic immune receptor repertoire was used to minimize amplification bias, and any residual bias was removed computationally once sequencing was done. Per the source publication's procedure: Custom Python scripts were used to quantify repertoire diversity as the Shannon entropy index. Unsorted, CD4+ and CD8+ repertoires were examined separately, except in combined analyses, for which CD4+ and CD8+ sequences were merged in silico. A clone counted as expanded when the clone's frequency after treatment rose at least 2-fold relative to C1D1, and clones undetected at baseline were given a pseudocount of 0.5. Clones with 0 or 1 copy at C1D1 were classified as singleton clones, and clones with 2 or more copies were classified as non-singleton clones. By matching protein sequences in sorted samples from the same patient, clones expanded in unsorted samples were annotated as CD4+, CD8+ or unknown. Wilcoxon tests on paired samples were used to test changes in diversity from C1D1 to C4D1. Entries here come from immuneACCESS through TCRdb and include only in-frame sequences with V and J called. Some clones fail to appear in such tables; in the studies checked, an unresolved V gene covers under half of the shortfall, and the cause of the remainder is unknown. V, J and clone size were drawn from that table, and D and trimming were deduced from the DNA. The sample table shows about 93,000 clones, and about 77% are seen once. The ten top clones hold 9.4% of the sample.

What the authors observed across the whole study: CD4+ but not CD8+ TCR diversity rose significantly by C4D1 (p=0.0027 vs p=0.16), most apparent in complete responders (p=0.02). The study was restricted to a single clinical trial cohort, and the causes of repertoire differences, possibly disease activity or prior therapy, were left undefined. Diversity was lower in patients who began nivolumab less than 1 year after ASCT, so these patients were left out of later analyses to avoid confounding by immune reconstitution. Newly diagnosed patients were reported to have lower baseline TCR diversity than healthy donors, and relapsed/refractory patients were reported to have lower baseline TCR diversity still. Baseline diversity similar to that of newly diagnosed patients was observed in trial patients achieving complete response, whereas significantly lower diversity was observed in partial responders and progressors.

The cysteine opens and the phenylalanine closes a CDR3 of 15 amino acids. Only the CDR3 portion is preserved as DNA: 45 bases, with reading frame beginning at the first base. In the germline V gene, CDR1 corresponds to KGHSH and CDR2 to LQKENI. V loses 2 bases of germline sequence and J loses 4 bases, and the interval between the two ends is 12 bases. As concerns this clone: Its recognized antigen is unknown. The sample holds no much larger clone one base away, and base qualities are not on file.

The source is a human donor with classical Hodgkin lymphoma. Source: peripheral blood mononuclear cells (PBMCs), taken before the fourth cycle of nivolumab. The V and J segments used are TRBV18 and TRBJ1-5; there is no confident call for the D gene. The DNA sequence is TGTGCCAGCTCACCATCCAGGACCTCGAATCAGCCCCAGCATTTT. This gives the protein CASSPSRTSNQPQHF.